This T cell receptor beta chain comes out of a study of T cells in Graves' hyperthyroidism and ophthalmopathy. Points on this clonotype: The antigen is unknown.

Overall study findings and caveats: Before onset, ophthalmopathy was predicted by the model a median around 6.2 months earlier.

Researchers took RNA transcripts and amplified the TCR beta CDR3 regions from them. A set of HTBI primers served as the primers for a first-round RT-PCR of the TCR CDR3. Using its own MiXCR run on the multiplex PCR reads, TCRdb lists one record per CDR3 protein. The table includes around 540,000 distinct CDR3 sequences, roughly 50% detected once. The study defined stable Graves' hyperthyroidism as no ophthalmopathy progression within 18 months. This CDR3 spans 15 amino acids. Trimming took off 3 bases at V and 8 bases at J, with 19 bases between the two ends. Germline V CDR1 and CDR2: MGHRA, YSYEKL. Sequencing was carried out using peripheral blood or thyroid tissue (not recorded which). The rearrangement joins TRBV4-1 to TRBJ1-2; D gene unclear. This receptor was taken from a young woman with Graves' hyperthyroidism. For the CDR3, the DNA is TGCGCCAGCAGCCAGGTCGGGTTCTTAATGTCGGGCTACACCTTC. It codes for CASSQVGFLMSGYTF.